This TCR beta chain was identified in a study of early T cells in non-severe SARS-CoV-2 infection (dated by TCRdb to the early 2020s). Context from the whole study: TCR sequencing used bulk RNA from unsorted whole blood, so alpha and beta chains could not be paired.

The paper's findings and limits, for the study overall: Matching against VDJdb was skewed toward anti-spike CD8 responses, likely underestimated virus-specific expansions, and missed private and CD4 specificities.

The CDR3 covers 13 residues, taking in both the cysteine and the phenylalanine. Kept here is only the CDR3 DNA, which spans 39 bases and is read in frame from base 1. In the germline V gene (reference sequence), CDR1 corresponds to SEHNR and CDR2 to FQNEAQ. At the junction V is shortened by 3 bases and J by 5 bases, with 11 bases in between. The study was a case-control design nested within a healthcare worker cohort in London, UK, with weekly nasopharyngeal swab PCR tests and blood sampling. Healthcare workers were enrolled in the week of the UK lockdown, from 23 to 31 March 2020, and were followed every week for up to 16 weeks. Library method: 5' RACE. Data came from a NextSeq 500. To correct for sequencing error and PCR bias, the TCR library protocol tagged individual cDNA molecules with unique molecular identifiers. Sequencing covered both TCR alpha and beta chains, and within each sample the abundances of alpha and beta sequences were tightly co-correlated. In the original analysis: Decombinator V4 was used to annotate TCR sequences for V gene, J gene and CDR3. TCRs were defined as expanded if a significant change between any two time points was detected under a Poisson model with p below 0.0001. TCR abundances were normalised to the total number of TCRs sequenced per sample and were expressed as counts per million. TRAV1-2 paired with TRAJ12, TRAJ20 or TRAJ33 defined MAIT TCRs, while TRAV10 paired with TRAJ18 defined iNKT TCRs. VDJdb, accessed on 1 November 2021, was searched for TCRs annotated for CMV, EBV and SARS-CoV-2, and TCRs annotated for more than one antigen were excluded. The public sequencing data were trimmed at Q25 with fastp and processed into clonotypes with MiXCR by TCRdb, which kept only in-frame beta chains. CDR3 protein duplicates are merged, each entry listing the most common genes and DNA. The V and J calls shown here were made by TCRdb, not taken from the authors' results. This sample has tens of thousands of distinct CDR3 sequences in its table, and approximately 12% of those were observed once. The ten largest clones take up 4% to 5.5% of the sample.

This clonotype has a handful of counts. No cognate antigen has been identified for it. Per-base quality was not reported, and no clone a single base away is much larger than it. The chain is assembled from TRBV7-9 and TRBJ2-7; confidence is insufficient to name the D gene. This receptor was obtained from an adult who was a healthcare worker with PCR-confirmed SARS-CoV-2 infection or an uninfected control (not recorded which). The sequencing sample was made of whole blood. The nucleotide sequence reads TGTGCCAGCAGCTTGGAACAGTCCAACGAGCAGTACTTC. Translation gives CASSLEQSNEQYF.